These 7 T cell receptor beta chains originate from one sample sequenced in a study of shared clonotypes between healthy human individuals. Naive CD8 cells were CD45RO-negative, positively selected for CCR7, excluding terminally differentiated effector memory CD45RA+ cells. The table came from immunoSEQ multiplex PCR; TCRdb's copy has only in-frame clones and leaves some out. Of over 2,000,000 clones listed, roughly 95% are singletons. The sample was naive CD8+ T cells from PBMCs. The receptors here all came from a man aged 18 to 29 in good health. Some clones in this sample may be carry-over from other donors' samples.

This clone is a singleton in its sample. The chain combines TRBV7-9 with TRBJ2-5, with 7 bases identical to TRBD1. J gave up 5 bases and V 5 bases, and 20 bases lay outside the gene matches. Germline V gives CDR1 SEHNR, CDR2 FQNEAQ (reference sequence). This CDR3 has 18 amino acids. CDR3 in amino acids: CASSPRLKTGLVWETQYF. The CDR3 nucleotides read TGTGCCAGCAGCCCCCGCCTAAAGACAGGGCTGGTATGGGAGACCCAGTACTTC. Based on the CDR3 plus reference TRBV7-9 and TRBJ2-5, the full variable domain is DTGVSQNPRHKITKRGQNVTFRCDPISEHNRLYWYRQTLGQGPEFLTYFQNEAQLEKSRLLSDRFSAERPKGSFSTLEIQRTEQGDSAMYLCASSPRLKTGLVWETQYFGPGTRLLVL.

The V call is TRBV9, the J call TRBJ1-1; D not certain. Between the trimmed V and J ends, which lost 0 bases and 4 bases, there was a span of 7 bases. Germline CDR1 and CDR2: SGDLS and YYNGEE. This CDR3 comprises 13 residues. The CDR3 protein is CASSVGDLTEAFF. In nucleotides, the CDR3 is TGTGCCAGCAGCGTAGGGGATCTCACTGAAGCTTTCTTT.

This chain links TRBV7-9 with TRBJ2-3, with D perhaps TRBD1 (6 bases). The CDR3 is 15 residues long. V was cut by 0 bases and J by 3 bases, with 10 bases left in between. CDR1 and CDR2 (germline): SEHNR, FQNEAQ (reference sequence). The DNA of the CDR3 is TGTGCCAGCAGCTTAGCGGACAGTACTACAGATACGCAGTATTTT. It encodes CASSLADSTTDTQYF.

V and J are TRBV27 and TRBJ2-7, with D possibly TRBD1 on 6 matching bases. V gave up 7 bases and J gave up 5 bases, with 15 bases separating them. This CDR3 spans 13 amino acids. Germline CDR1 reads MNHEY; CDR2 reads SMNVEV (reference sequence). The CDR3 protein is CASIRVQGNEQYF. As DNA, the CDR3 is TGTGCCAGCATTAGGGTTCAGGGGAACGAGCAGTACTTC.

About this clone itself: The sample carries other DNA sequences with the same CDR3. The chain has TRBV15 and TRBJ2-5; 7 bases agree with TRBD2. J was trimmed by 5 bases and V by 1 base; bases with no gene match: 4. The germline V gene has CDR1 LNHNV and CDR2 YYDKDF (reference sequence). This CDR3 comprises 14 residues. The CDR3 nucleotides read TGTGCCACCAGCAGAGGGTCCGGGAGGGAGACCCAGTACTTC. The encoded protein is CATSRGSGRETQYF.

For this clone: At one end, the junction sequence differs from germline, possibly due to a read error. The J gene is TRBJ1-1, the V gene TRBV13, with no clear D. CDR3 length: 13 residues. Germline assignment: CDR1 PRHDT and CDR2 FYEKMQ (reference sequence). The CDR3 DNA is TGTGCCAGCAGCTTTGGAGGGAACGCTGAAGCTTTCTTT. It codes for CASSFGGNAEAFF.

This chain uses TRBV5-1 with TRBJ1-1; TRBD1 matches at 10 bases. This CDR3 contains 16 residues. Germline V gene data show CDR1 as SGHRS and CDR2 as YFSETQ. V was clipped by 4 bases and J by 4 bases; unmatched bases: 10. CDR3 region: CASSQRTGGPTTEAFF. In nucleotides, the CDR3 is TGCGCCAGCAGCCAAAGGACAGGGGGGCCCACCACTGAAGCTTTCTTT.